The TCR beta chain under discussion was sequenced for a study of blood T cells in healthy people across ages. Germline V gives CDR1 SGDLS, CDR2 YYNGEE. V dropped 4 bases and J dropped 7; count of bases not matched to a gene: 15. The CDR3 is 16 residues long. Details on this clonotype: What it binds is not known.

Combining a sample-barcoded 5' primer with a J-beta primer mix, a second PCR ran for roughly 7 to 12 cycles. A template-switch adaptor with 12 random nucleotides tagged each cDNA molecule. TCRdb analysed the 5' RACE reads with MiXCR anew, one entry per CDR3 protein. This table has about 1.4 million distinct CDR3 sequences, almost 60% appearing once. Whole-study results and caveats: Per million T cells, TCR beta diversity dropped roughly linearly as age increased.

The V call is TRBV9, the J call TRBJ2-5; 8 bases align to TRBD2. The receptor was derived from a man aged 18 to 30 in good health. The sample taken for sequencing was blood. CDR3 protein: CASSPISGTSTATQYF. For the CDR3, the DNA is TGTGCCAGCAGCCCGATTTCCGGGACTAGTACGGCGACCCAGTACTTC.